These 25 T cell receptor beta chains were sequenced from one sample in a study of T cells in localized non-small cell lung cancer. Profiled with immunoSEQ multiplex PCR; TCRdb holds only in-frame clones, not every one. The data contain 55,000 to 65,000 clones, 80% to 90% of them seen just once; the ten biggest clones take up around 20%. The specimen was peripheral blood, collected before any cancer treatment. The receptor source for this set is a man aged 35 to 69 with stage I squamous cell lung carcinoma.

The chain combines TRBV10-3 with TRBJ2-1, with D unclear. Germline V gene sequence: CDR1 ENHRY, CDR2 SYGVKD. CDR3 length equals 13 residues. V dropped 8 bases and J dropped 0 bases, with 8 bases sitting between them. The CDR3 is CAIARSSYNEQFF. Written as DNA, the CDR3 is TGTGCCATCGCCAGAAGCTCCTACAATGAGCAGTTCTTC.

The V call is TRBV5-1, the J call TRBJ1-2; D might be TRBD1 (5 bases). Trimming took 4 bases from V and 8 from J, leaving 12 bases between them. CDR1 is SGHRS and CDR2 is YFSETQ in the germline V gene. The CDR3 is 12 amino acids. CDR3 region: CASSPQGEGYTF. DNA for the CDR3: TGCGCCAGCAGCCCGCAGGGTGAAGGCTACACCTTC.

CDR3 loop: CASSFHGTAYGYTF. CDR3 nucleotides: TGTGCCAGCAGTTTCCACGGGACAGCTTATGGCTACACCTTC. The V call is TRBV27, the J call TRBJ1-2; 7 positions match TRBD1. CDR3 length equals 14 residues. V lost 3 bases and J lost 5; bases outside the gene matches: 6. Germline V gene sequence: CDR1 MNHEY, CDR2 SMNVEV (reference sequence).

This clone is categorized as medium-sized (0.01 to 0.1%). The V gene is TRBV11-2, the J gene TRBJ2-3; TRBD2 might be the D (6 bases). The V end lost 4 bases, the J end lost 1 base, and 12 bases lay between the germline ends. CDR3 length: 15 amino acids. CDR1 is SGHAT, CDR2 FQNNGV, per germline. CDR3 sequence (DNA): TGTGCCAGCAGCTCCATTTCGGGGGGCACAGATACGCAGTATTTT. This sequence encodes CASSSISGGTDTQYF.

The chain's CDR3 is CASRSQGAHNEQFF. In DNA form, the CDR3 reads TGTGCCAGCAGGTCACAGGGGGCCCACAATGAGCAGTTCTTC. The chain links TRBV28 to TRBJ2-1; 9 bases map to TRBD1. The CDR3 has 14 residues. CDR1 is MDHEN, CDR2 SYDVKM, per germline. The V and J ends lost 6 bases and 5 bases, in that order; junction bases with no gene match: 5. Looking up the rest from reference TRBV28 and TRBJ2-1 gives the full variable domain: DVKVTQSSRYLVKRTGEKVFLECVQDMDHENMFWYRQDPGLGLRLIYFSYDVKMKEKGDIPEGYSVSREKKERFSLILESASTNQTSMYLCASRSQGAHNEQFFGPGTRLTVL.

V and J are TRBV28 and TRBJ2-1; TRBD2 matches at 7 bases. This CDR3 spans 15 amino acids. Per the germline V gene, CDR1 is MDHEN and CDR2 is SYDVKM. Unmatched junction bases numbered 7, after V lost 2 bases and J lost 6 bases. CDR3 residues: CASSLRGDYSNEQFF. CDR3 DNA sequence: TGTGCCAGCAGTTTAAGAGGGGACTATTCCAATGAGCAGTTCTTC.

The rearrangement uses TRBV4-3 and TRBJ1-1; D not resolved. The V end was cut by 3 bases, the J end by 0 bases, with 11 bases between. The germline V gene has CDR1 LGHNA and CDR2 YSLEER. The length of the CDR3 is 15 residues. In nucleotides, the CDR3 is TGCGCCAGCAGCCAGAGACCGGCGATGAACACTGAAGCTTTCTTT. Residues: CASSQRPAMNTEAFF.

The V and J genes are TRBV5-6 and TRBJ2-7; 10 bases match TRBD2. Per germline, CDR1 SGHDT and CDR2 YYEEEE. V lost 1 base to trimming and J lost 1 base; unmatched junction nucleotides: 8. The CDR3 length is 17 residues. This chain's CDR3 is CASSLFFSGRQSYEQYF. The CDR3 DNA follows: TGTGCCAGCAGCTTGTTCTTTAGCGGGAGGCAGTCCTACGAGCAGTACTTC.

The genes are TRBV11-2 and TRBJ1-2; D uncertain. The germline CDR1 and CDR2 sequences are SGHAT and FQNNGV. This CDR3 comprises 13 residues. With 0 bases removed from V and 3 bases from J, the gap between germline ends came to 5 bases. The CDR3 protein is CASSLDRDYGYTF. The DNA for the CDR3 is TGTGCCAGCAGCTTAGATAGGGACTATGGCTACACCTTC.

The J gene is TRBJ1-2, the V gene TRBV7-9, with 10 bases aligning to TRBD1. The length of the CDR3 is 12 residues. In germline, CDR1 is SEHNR, CDR2 FQNEAQ (reference sequence). Trimming at V came to 3 bases and at J to 10 bases, leaving 2 bases not matched to a gene. CDR3 sequence (DNA): TGTGCCAGCAGCTTGACAGGGGGCGTCTACACCTTC. Its translation: CASSLTGGVYTF. Full variable domain (remainder filled in from reference TRBV7-9 and TRBJ1-2): DTGVSQNPRHKITKRGQNVTFRCDPISEHNRLYWYRQTLGQGPEFLTYFQNEAQLEKSRLLSDRFSAERPKGSFSTLEIQRTEQGDSAMYLCASSLTGGVYTFGSGTRLTVV.

The gene calls are TRBV7-9 and TRBJ2-5, with a weak D call TRBD2 (5 bases). This CDR3 comprises 14 residues. Germline V gene lookup returns CDR1 SEHNR and CDR2 FQNEAQ (reference sequence). Trimming took off 5 bases at V and 2 bases at J, with 12 bases between the two ends. In DNA form, the CDR3 reads TGTGCCAGCAGCCCCCAGCGGAGGCAAGAGACCCAGTACTTC. This encodes CASSPQRRQETQYF.

As DNA, the CDR3 is TGTGCCAGCAGCCTCCCGGGTTCGCTTGGGGCCAACGTCCTGACTTTC. Residues: CASSLPGSLGANVLTF. The chain joins TRBV28 to TRBJ2-6; D is unresolved. The CDR3 contains 16 residues. Germline CDR1 is MDHEN and CDR2 is SYDVKM. The V and J ends lost 6 bases and 3 bases respectively, with 15 bases between them.

This clone came up a few times. This sequence joins TRBV7-2 and TRBJ1-1; a possible D gene is TRBD1 (6 bases). Trimming cost V 5 bases and J 1 base, with 11 bases left between them. Per the germline V gene, CDR1 is SGHTA and CDR2 is FQGNSA. The CDR3 extends over 14 amino acids. The CDR3 nucleotides are TGTGCCAGCAGCCCGGGGGCGGCGAACACTGAAGCTTTCTTT. It yields the protein CASSPGAANTEAFF. Full variable domain (rest looked up from reference TRBV7-2 and TRBJ1-1): GAGVSQSPSNKVTEKGKDVELRCDPISGHTALYWYRQSLGQGLEFLIYFQGNSAPDKSGLPSDRFSAERTGGSVSTLTIQRTQQEDSAVYLCASSPGAANTEAFFGQGTRLTVV.

The genes are TRBV14 and TRBJ2-7; tentatively, D is TRBD1 (7 bases). Germline loops: CDR1 SGHDN, CDR2 FVKESK. V dropped 4 bases and J dropped 6 bases, with 16 bases sitting between them. CDR3 length equals 14 residues. CDR3 amino acids: CASSPSRGEAEQYF. DNA for the CDR3: TGTGCCAGCAGCCCAAGCAGGGGGGAGGCCGAGCAGTACTTC.

The chain is built from TRBV4-1 and TRBJ2-7; tentatively, D is TRBD1 (6 bases). The CDR3 extends over 16 amino acids. Germline loops: CDR1 MGHRA, CDR2 YSYEKL. V was cut by 4 bases and J by 1 base, with 17 bases left in between. DNA for the CDR3: TGCGCCAGCAGCCGACAGGTTTCAGGCGGGTCCTACGAGCAGTACTTC. Its translation is CASSRQVSGGSYEQYF.

The rearrangement links TRBV19 to TRBJ2-1; D ambiguous. The V gene's germline CDR1 is LNHDA and CDR2 SQIVND (reference sequence). V was cut by 3 bases and J by 12 bases, with 15 bases left in between. CDR3 length equals 13 residues. The CDR3 region is CASSIQPAAGQFF. The CDR3, as DNA: TGTGCCAGTAGTATCCAACCAGCTGCAGGGCAGTTCTTC.

V is TRBV19 and J is TRBJ2-7; 11 bases fit TRBD2. J was trimmed by 2 bases and V by 6 bases; bases with no gene match: 6. Germline loops: CDR1 LNHDA, CDR2 SQIVND (reference sequence). The CDR3 extends over 15 amino acids. CDR3 protein: CASRPGLAGAYEQYF. The CDR3 coding sequence is TGTGCCAGTAGACCCGGACTAGCGGGCGCCTACGAGCAGTACTTC.

The chain has TRBV7-2 and TRBJ1-4; D perhaps matches TRBD1 (6 bases). The V gene lost 3 bases and the J gene lost 5 bases, with 19 bases spanning the gap. The V gene's germline CDR1 is SGHTA and CDR2 FQGNSA. This CDR3 region has 17 residues. The CDR3 sequence: CASSLNGQSLSNEKLFF. In nucleotides, the CDR3 is TGTGCCAGCAGCTTGAACGGACAGTCCCTTTCAAATGAAAAACTGTTTTTT.

The chain has TRBV4-3 and TRBJ2-1; D is undetermined. The CDR3 extends over 14 amino acids. Trimming stripped 0 bases from V and 6 bases from J, with 9 bases between. From germline, CDR1 is LGHNA and CDR2 YSLEER. The CDR3 loop reads CASSQDIASNEQFF. CDR3 DNA sequence: TGCGCCAGCAGCCAAGACATAGCTAGCAATGAGCAGTTCTTC.

The V call is TRBV5-1, the J call TRBJ2-2, with D possibly being TRBD1 (5 bases). Trimming pared 0 bases from V and 0 bases from J, leaving 9 bases between. Germline V gene sequence: CDR1 SGHRS, CDR2 YFSETQ. CDR3 size: 16 residues. Written as DNA, the CDR3 is TGCGCCAGCAGCTTGGGGGGCAACGCGAACACCGGGGAGCTGTTTTTT. Residues: CASSLGGNANTGELFF. Variable domain in full (rest from reference TRBV5-1 and TRBJ2-2): KAGVTQTPRYLIKTRGQQVTLSCSPISGHRSVSWYQQTPGQGLQFLFEYFSETQRNKGNFPGRFSGRQFSNSRSEMNVSTLELGDSALYLCASSLGGNANTGELFFGEGSRLTVL.

The chain recombines TRBV27 with TRBJ2-5, with TRBD1 matching over 7 bases. The end of the DNA aligns better with TRBJ2-7, so the J call may be wrong. This CDR3 comprises 16 residues. Germline loops: CDR1 MNHEY, CDR2 SMNVEV (reference sequence). DNA for the CDR3: TGTGCCAGCAGCCAACTATTAGGGGGCATGGGGTACGAGCAGTACTTC. Translating gives CASSQLLGGMGYEQYF.

The chain is built from TRBV10-3 and TRBJ2-7, with D maybe TRBD1 (6 bases). The V end lost 8 bases, the J end lost 0 bases, and 14 bases lay between the germline ends. The germline V gene encodes CDR1 ENHRY and CDR2 SYGVKD. The CDR3 contains 14 residues. CDR3: CAIGGQRNSYEQYF. The CDR3 DNA reads TGTGCCATCGGGGGCCAGCGGAACTCCTACGAGCAGTACTTC.

The CDR3 protein is CASSPTIAGGPAYEQYF. The CDR3 nucleotides read TGCGCCAGCAGCCCCACTATAGCGGGAGGGCCCGCCTACGAGCAGTACTTC. The gene calls are TRBV5-1 and TRBJ2-7; 11 bases agree with TRBD2. Unmatched junction bases numbered 11, after V lost 4 bases and J lost 2 bases. The CDR3 is 17 amino acids. The germline V gene has CDR1 SGHRS and CDR2 YFSETQ.

The CDR3 spells CASSDSTHGEQFF. As DNA, the CDR3 is TGTGCCAGCAGTGACTCAACCCACGGTGAGCAGTTCTTC. The chain uses TRBV6-4 and TRBJ2-1; no definite D call. V was cut by 0 bases and J by 9 bases, with 9 bases left in between. CDR3 length: 13 residues. The V gene's germline CDR1 is MRHNA and CDR2 SNTAGT.

This sequence joins TRBV5-6 and TRBJ2-1; tentatively, D is TRBD2 (6 bases). The V gene's germline CDR1 is SGHDT and CDR2 YYEEEE. The CDR3 covers 14 residues. V was pared by 2 bases and J by 7 bases, with 13 bases between. The CDR3 protein is CASSLTGERNEQFF. The CDR3 bases are TGTGCCAGCAGCTTAACGGGAGAAAGAAATGAGCAGTTCTTC.